This T cell receptor beta chain was sequenced during a study of regulatory T cells in long-lasting Graves disease. At the level of the study: The study enrolled newly diagnosed Graves' patients on antithyroid drugs under 3 months.

Libraries of TCR beta came from iRepertoire HTBI primers plus Arm-PCR of CDR3 regions. Each CDR3 protein gets one entry after TCRdb re-called the multiplex PCR reads with MiXCR. The table shows under 700,000 distinct CDR3 sequences, with about 16% occurring only once. This clonotype has only a few counts. Time point noted: newly diagnosed GD, antithyroid drugs for less than 3 months. PBMC-derived RNA was used for the TCR library. This same sample was also part of a study on T cells in Graves' hyperthyroidism and ophthalmopathy. As reported in that work: Disease duration under 2 months; hyperthyroidism patients were aged 18 to 65. During a first-round RT-PCR of the TCR CDR3, the HTBI primer set was used.

The material was peripheral blood mononuclear cells (PBMCs), obtained at new diagnosis, from a patient treated with antithyroid drugs. The receptor's source is a woman aged 40 to 65 with Graves disease.

The CDR3 loop is CAWNSRRTASSYNEQFF. The DNA of the CDR3 is TGTGCCTGGAACTCACGCCGCACAGCGAGCTCCTACAATGAGCAGTTCTTC. The chain has TRBV30 and TRBJ2-1, with D unresolved. CDR3 length: 17 residues. Trimming left V 4 bases short and J 0 bases short, with 19 bases between. Germline-derived CDR1 and CDR2 are GTSNPN and SVGIG (reference sequence).